Presented here are 8 T cell receptor beta chains from one specimen sequenced in a study of blood T cell repertoires in COVID-19. The assay was immunoSEQ multiplex PCR, and TCRdb's table has in-frame clones only and misses some. The sample shows 150,000 to 200,000 clones, 70% to 90% of them seen only once. Input material: peripheral blood. Every receptor here comes from a man in his forties or fifties with active or convalescent COVID-19.

The rearrangement uses TRBV7-2 and TRBJ1-1, with TRBD1 as a possible D gene (5 bases). The V end lost 5 bases, the J end lost 10 bases, and 11 bases lay between the germline ends. The CDR3 covers 11 residues. Germline V CDR1 and CDR2: SGHTA, FQGNSA. This CDR3 reads CASSPDSGAFF. DNA of the CDR3: TGTGCCAGCAGCCCCGACAGTGGAGCTTTCTTT.

The chain uses TRBV3-1 (or the pseudogene TRBV3-2) and TRBJ2-3; 9 bases are shared with TRBD2. The CDR3 totals 16 residues. Trimming cost V 0 bases and J 1 base; bases outside gene matches: 2. CDR1 is LGHDT, CDR2 YNNKEL, per germline (reference sequence). The CDR3 nucleotides read TGTGCCAGCAGCCAAGATAGGACTAGCGGCACAGATACGCAGTATTTT. This translates into CASSQDRTSGTDTQYF.

The chain links TRBV7-6 to TRBJ2-1; TRBD2 might be the D (5 bases). Germline V gene data show CDR1 as SGHVS and CDR2 as FNYEAQ. Deletions cut 5 bases from V and 5 bases from J, with 16 bases between. The CDR3 has 15 amino acids. This CDR3 is CASSPGLTFNNEQFF. The CDR3 DNA follows: TGTGCCAGCAGCCCCGGACTGACGTTCAACAATGAGCAGTTCTTC.

This clone has at least ten counts. This chain uses TRBV19 with TRBJ1-5; the D gene is possibly TRBD1 (5 bases). The CDR3 length is 14 residues. Germline CDR1 and CDR2: LNHDA and SQIVND (reference sequence). V lost 3 bases to trimming and J lost 7 bases, with 13 bases between them. CDR3 coding DNA: TGTGCCAGTAGTATGGGGCAGGGCCAACAGCCCCAGCATTTT. Translated: CASSMGQGQQPQHF.

This clone occurred once. This sequence joins TRBV28 and TRBJ2-3; D is uncertain. The germline gives CDR1 MDHEN, CDR2 SYDVKM. The V gene lost 6 bases and the J gene lost 1 base, with 14 bases spanning the gap. This CDR3 has 15 amino acids. The CDR3, as DNA: TGTGCCAGCAGCCCCCCGGTCCGGGGCACAGATACGCAGTATTTT. Its translation is CASSPPVRGTDTQYF.

The rearrangement joins TRBV5-1 to TRBJ2-2, with D possibly matching TRBD2 (5 bases). The CDR3 totals 14 residues. Per the germline V gene, CDR1 is SGHRS and CDR2 is YFSETQ. V shed 0 bases and J shed 5 bases, with 8 bases lying between them. CDR3 DNA: TGCGCCAGCAGCTTGGTTAGCGTTACCGGGGAGCTGTTTTTT. It yields the protein CASSLVSVTGELFF.

This chain joins TRBV7-9 and TRBJ2-7; weak D call: TRBD2 (6 bases). The CDR3 is made up of 13 amino acids. The V gene lost 5 bases and the J gene lost 6 bases, with 14 bases spanning the gap. Germline assignment: CDR1 SEHNR and CDR2 FQNEAQ (reference sequence). The CDR3, as DNA: TGTGCCAGCAGCCCTCGTAGGGACTCCGAGCAGTACTTC. Amino acid sequence: CASSPRRDSEQYF.

The V gene is TRBV27, the J gene TRBJ1-1; 10 bases align to TRBD1. This CDR3 comprises 14 residues. V gave up 4 bases and J gave up 2 bases; unmatched junction bases: 1. In germline, CDR1 is MNHEY, CDR2 SMNVEV (reference sequence). The CDR3 is CASSWTGGNTEAFF. The CDR3 nucleotides read TGTGCCAGCAGTTGGACAGGGGGAAACACTGAAGCTTTCTTT.